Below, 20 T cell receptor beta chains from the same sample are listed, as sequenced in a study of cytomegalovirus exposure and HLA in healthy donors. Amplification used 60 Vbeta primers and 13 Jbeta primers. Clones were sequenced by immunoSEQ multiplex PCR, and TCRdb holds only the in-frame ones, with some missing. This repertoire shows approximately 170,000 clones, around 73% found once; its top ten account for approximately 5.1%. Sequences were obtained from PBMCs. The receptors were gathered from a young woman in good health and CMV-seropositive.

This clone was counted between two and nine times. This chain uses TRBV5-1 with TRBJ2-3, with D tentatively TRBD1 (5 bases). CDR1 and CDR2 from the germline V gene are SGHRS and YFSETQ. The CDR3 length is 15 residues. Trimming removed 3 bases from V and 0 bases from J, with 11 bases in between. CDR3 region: CASSSIRGSTDTQYF. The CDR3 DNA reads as TGCGCCAGCAGCTCCATAAGGGGTAGCACAGATACGCAGTATTTT.

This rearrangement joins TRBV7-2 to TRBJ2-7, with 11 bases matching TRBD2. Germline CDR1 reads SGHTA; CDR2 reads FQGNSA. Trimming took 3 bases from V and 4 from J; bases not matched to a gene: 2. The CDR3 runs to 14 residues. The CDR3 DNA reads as TGTGCCAGCAGCTTTAGCGGGGGGGCTTACGAGCAGTACTTC. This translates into CASSFSGGAYEQYF. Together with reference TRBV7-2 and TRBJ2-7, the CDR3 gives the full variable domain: GAGVSQSPSNKVTEKGKDVELRCDPISGHTALYWYRQSLGQGLEFLIYFQGNSAPDKSGLPSDRFSAERTGGSVSTLTIQRTQQEDSAVYLCASSFSGGAYEQYFGPGTRLTVT.

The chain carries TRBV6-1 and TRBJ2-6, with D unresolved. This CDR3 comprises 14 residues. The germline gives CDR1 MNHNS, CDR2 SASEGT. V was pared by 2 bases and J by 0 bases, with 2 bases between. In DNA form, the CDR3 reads TGTGCCAGCAGTGAACTCTCTGGGGCCAACGTCCTGACTTTC. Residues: CASSELSGANVLTF.

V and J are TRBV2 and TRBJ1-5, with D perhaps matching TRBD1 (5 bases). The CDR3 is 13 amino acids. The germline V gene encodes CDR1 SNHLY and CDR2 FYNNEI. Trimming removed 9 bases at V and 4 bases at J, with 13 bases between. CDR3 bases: TGTGCCAGTGGAAGGGGAAAGAATCAGCCCCAGCATTTT. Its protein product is CASGRGKNQPQHF.

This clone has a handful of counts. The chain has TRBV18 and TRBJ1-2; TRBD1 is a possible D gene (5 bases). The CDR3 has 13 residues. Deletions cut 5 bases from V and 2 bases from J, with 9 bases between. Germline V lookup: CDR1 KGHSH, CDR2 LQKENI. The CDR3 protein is CASSRDSNYGYTF. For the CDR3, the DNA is TGTGCCAGCTCAAGGGACTCCAACTATGGCTACACCTTC. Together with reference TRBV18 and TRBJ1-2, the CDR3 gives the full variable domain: NAGVMQNPRHLVRRRGQEARLRCSPMKGHSHVYWYRQLPEEGLKFMVYLQKENIIDESGMPKERFSAEFPKEGPSILRIQQVVRGDSAAYFCASSRDSNYGYTFGSGTRLTVV.

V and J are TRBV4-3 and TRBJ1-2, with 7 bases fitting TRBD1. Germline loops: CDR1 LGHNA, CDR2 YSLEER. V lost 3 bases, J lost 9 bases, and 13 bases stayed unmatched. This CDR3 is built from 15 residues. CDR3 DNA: TGCGCCAGCAGCCAGGGAAGCGACAGGGTGGGAAGCTACACCTTC. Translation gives CASSQGSDRVGSYTF.

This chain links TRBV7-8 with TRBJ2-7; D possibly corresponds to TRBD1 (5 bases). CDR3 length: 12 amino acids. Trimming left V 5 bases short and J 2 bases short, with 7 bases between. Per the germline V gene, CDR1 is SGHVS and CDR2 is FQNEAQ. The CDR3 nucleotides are TGTGCCAGCAGCCCAGGGACCTACGAGCAGTACTTC. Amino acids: CASSPGTYEQYF.

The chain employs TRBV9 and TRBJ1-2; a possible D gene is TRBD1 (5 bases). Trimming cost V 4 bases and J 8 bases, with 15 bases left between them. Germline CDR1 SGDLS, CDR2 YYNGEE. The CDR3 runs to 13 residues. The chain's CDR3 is CASSRRDSVGYTF. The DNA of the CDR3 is TGTGCCAGCAGCCGACGGGACTCAGTGGGCTACACCTTC.

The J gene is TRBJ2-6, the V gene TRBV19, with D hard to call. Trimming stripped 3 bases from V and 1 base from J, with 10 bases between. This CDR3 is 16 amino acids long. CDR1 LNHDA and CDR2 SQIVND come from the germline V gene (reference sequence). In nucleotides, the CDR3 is TGTGCCAGTAGTATCTCCTCCGGGTCTGGGGCCAACGTCCTGACTTTC. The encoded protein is CASSISSGSGANVLTF.

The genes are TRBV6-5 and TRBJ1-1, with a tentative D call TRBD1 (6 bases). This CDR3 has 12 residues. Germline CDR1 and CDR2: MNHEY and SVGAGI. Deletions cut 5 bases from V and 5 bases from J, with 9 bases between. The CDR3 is CASSRTGTEAFF. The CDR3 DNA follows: TGTGCCAGCAGTCGAACAGGGACTGAAGCTTTCTTT.

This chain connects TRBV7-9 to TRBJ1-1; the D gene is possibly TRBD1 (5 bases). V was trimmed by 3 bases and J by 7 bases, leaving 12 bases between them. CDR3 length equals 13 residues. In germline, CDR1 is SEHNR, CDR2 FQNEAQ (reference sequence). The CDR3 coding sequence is TGTGCCAGCAGCTTTGACAGTGCGATTGAAGCTTTCTTT. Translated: CASSFDSAIEAFF. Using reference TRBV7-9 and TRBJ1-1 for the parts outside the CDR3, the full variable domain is DTGVSQNPRHKITKRGQNVTFRCDPISEHNRLYWYRQTLGQGPEFLTYFQNEAQLEKSRLLSDRFSAERPKGSFSTLEIQRTEQGDSAMYLCASSFDSAIEAFFGQGTRLTVV.

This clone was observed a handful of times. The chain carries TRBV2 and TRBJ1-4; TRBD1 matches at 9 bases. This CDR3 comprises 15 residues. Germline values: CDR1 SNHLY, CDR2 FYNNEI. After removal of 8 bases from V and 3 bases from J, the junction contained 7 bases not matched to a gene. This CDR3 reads CASQDRGRPNEKLFF. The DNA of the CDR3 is TGTGCCAGCCAGGACAGGGGCCGTCCTAATGAAAAACTGTTTTTT.

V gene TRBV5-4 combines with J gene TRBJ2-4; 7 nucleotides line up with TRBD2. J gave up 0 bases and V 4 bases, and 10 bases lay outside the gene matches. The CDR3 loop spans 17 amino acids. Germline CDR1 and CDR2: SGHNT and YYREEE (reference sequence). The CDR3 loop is CASSPGGTVLAKNIQYF. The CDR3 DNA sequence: TGTGCCAGCAGCCCGGGAGGCACGGTCCTAGCCAAAAACATTCAGTACTTC.

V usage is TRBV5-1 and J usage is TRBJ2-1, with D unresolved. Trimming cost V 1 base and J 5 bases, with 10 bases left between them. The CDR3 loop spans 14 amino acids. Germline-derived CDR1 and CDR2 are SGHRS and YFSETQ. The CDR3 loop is CASSLLGSHNEQFF. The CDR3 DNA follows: TGCGCCAGCAGCTTGCTGGGCAGCCACAATGAGCAGTTCTTC.

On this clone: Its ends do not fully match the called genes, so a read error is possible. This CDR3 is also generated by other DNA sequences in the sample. The CDR3 DNA reads TGTGCTAGCAGCAGAGGCCTAGCGGGGGCCCCGGGCACAGATACGCAGTATTTT. Protein sequence: CASSRGLAGAPGTDTQYF. The chain has TRBV7-7 and TRBJ2-3, with TRBD2 matching 10 bases. This CDR3 is built from 18 residues. Germline assignment: CDR1 SSHAT and CDR2 FNYEAQ (reference sequence).

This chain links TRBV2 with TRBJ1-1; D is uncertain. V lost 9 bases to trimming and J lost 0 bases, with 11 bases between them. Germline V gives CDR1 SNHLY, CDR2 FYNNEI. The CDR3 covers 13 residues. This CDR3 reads CASQSFMNTEAFF. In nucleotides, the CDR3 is TGTGCCAGTCAAAGCTTCATGAACACTGAAGCTTTCTTT.

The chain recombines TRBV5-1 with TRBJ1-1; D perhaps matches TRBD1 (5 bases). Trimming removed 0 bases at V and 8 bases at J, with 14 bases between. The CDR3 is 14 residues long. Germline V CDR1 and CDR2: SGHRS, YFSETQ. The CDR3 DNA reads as TGCGCCAGCAGCTTGGCCGGGAGGGACTCCGAAGCTTTCTTT. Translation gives CASSLAGRDSEAFF. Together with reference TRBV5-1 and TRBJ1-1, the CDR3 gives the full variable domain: KAGVTQTPRYLIKTRGQQVTLSCSPISGHRSVSWYQQTPGQGLQFLFEYFSETQRNKGNFPGRFSGRQFSNSRSEMNVSTLELGDSALYLCASSLAGRDSEAFFGQGTRLTVV.

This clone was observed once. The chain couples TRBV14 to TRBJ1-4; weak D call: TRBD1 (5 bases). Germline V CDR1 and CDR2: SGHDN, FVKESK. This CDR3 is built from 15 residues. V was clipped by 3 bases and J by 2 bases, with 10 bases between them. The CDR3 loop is CASSHRVLTNEKLFF. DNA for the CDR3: TGTGCCAGCAGCCACAGGGTGTTGACTAATGAAAAACTGTTTTTT.

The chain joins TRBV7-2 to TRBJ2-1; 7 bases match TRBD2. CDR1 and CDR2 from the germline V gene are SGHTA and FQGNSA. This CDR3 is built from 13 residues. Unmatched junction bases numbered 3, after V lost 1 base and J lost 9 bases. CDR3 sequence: CASSLGGGGEQFF. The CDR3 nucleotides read TGTGCCAGCAGCTTAGGGGGGGGTGGTGAGCAGTTCTTC.

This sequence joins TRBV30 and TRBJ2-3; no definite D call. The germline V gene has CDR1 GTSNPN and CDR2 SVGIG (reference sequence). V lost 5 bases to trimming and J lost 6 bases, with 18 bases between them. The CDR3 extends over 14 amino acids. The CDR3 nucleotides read TGTGCCTGGTCGCCCGGTTTGAGGTTCGATACGCAGTATTTT. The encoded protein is CAWSPGLRFDTQYF.